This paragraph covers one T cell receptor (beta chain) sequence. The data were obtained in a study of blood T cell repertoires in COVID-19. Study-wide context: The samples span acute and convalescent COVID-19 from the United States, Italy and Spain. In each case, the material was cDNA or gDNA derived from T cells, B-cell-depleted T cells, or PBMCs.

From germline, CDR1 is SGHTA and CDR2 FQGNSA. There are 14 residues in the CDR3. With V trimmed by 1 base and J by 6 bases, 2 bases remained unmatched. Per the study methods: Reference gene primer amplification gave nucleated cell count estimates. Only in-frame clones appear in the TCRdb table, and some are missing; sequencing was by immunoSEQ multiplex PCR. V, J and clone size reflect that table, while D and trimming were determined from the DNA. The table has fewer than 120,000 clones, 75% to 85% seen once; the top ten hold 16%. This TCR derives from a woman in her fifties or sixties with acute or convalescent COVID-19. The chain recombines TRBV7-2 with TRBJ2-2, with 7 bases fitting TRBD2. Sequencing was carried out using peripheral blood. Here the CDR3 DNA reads TGTGCCAGCAGCTTAGGACTAGCCGCCGGGGAGCTGTTTTTT. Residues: CASSLGLAAGELFF. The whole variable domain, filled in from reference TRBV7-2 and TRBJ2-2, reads GAGVSQSPSNKVTEKGKDVELRCDPISGHTALYWYRQSLGQGLEFLIYFQGNSAPDKSGLPSDRFSAERTGGSVSTLTIQRTQQEDSAVYLCASSLGLAAGELFFGEGSRLTVL.